The 4 T cell receptor beta chains reported below all come from one sample, sequenced in a study of control samples from healthy donors and cancer patients. Sequencing was performed with immunoSEQ multiplex PCR; in TCRdb, only in-frame clones are kept and a portion is missing. The sample has about 55,000 clones; roughly 86% are singletons. The source material was blood. Every receptor here comes from a man over 45 in good health.

The V and J genes are TRBV4-3 and TRBJ2-7; maybe TRBD1 (5 bases). Trimming took 0 bases from V and 3 from J, leaving 12 bases between them. Looked up from germline, CDR1 is LGHNA and CDR2 is YSLEER. CDR3 length equals 15 residues. CDR3 amino acids: CASSQEGQGFYEQYF. DNA for the CDR3: TGCGCCAGCAGCCAAGAGGGGCAGGGATTCTACGAGCAGTACTTC.

V is TRBV24-1 and J is TRBJ1-2; D is unclear. CDR3 length: 12 residues. V was shortened by 3 bases and J by 8 bases, with 9 bases between the two germline ends. Germline V CDR1 and CDR2: KGHDR, SFDVKD. The CDR3 is CATSDHSAGYTF. The CDR3 DNA is TGTGCCACCAGTGATCATTCGGCCGGCTACACCTTC.

The chain links TRBV7-2 to TRBJ2-3, with D possibly called TRBD1 or TRBD2 (6 bases each). Trimming removed 5 bases from V and 3 bases from J, with 15 bases in between. Germline assignment: CDR1 SGHTA and CDR2 FQGNSA. The CDR3 length is 15 residues. In nucleotides, the CDR3 is TGTGCCAGCAGCCCCGGAAAAGGGGGGACAGATACGCAGTATTTT. This codes for CASSPGKGGTDTQYF.

This clone showed up just once. V gene TRBV10-2 combines with J gene TRBJ1-1, with D possibly TRBD1 on 5 matching bases. The V gene lost 6 bases and the J gene lost 2 bases, with 10 bases spanning the gap. This CDR3 region has 13 residues. Germline CDR1 is WSHSY and CDR2 is SAAADI. The CDR3 DNA sequence: TGCGCCAGCAGACGAGACAGTAACACTGAAGCTTTCTTT. Protein: CASRRDSNTEAFF.